One and the same sample provided the 21 T cell receptor beta chains below, sequenced in a study of blood T cell repertoires in COVID-19. TCRdb's table, derived via immunoSEQ multiplex PCR, lists solely in-frame clones and lacks some. The sample contains 240,000 or so clones, 75% to 85% of which appear only once. Sequencing used peripheral blood. The receptors derive from a woman aged 80 or older with COVID-19, enrolled during active disease.

This clone is a singleton in its sample. This chain joins TRBV18 and TRBJ1-3; D is uncertain. The germline V gene has CDR1 KGHSH and CDR2 LQKENI. CDR3 size: 15 residues. Trimming took off 6 bases at V and 0 bases at J, with 12 bases between the two ends. DNA of the CDR3: TGTGCCAGCTCCCCAATACAGATCTCTGGAAACACCATATATTTT. Translation gives CASSPIQISGNTIYF.

The V gene is TRBV15, the J gene TRBJ1-4, with 8 bases lining up with TRBD1. V dropped 1 base and J dropped 5; count of bases not matched to a gene: 0. CDR1 and CDR2 (germline): LNHNV, YYDKDF (reference sequence). CDR3 size: 14 residues. CDR3 region: CATSRGQGNEKLFF. The CDR3 DNA follows: TGTGCCACCAGCAGAGGACAGGGGAATGAAAAACTGTTTTTT.

This clone has only one observation. The genes are TRBV5-1 and TRBJ1-3; D not certain. Germline loops: CDR1 SGHRS, CDR2 YFSETQ. Trimming pared 5 bases from V and 0 bases from J, leaving 12 bases between. The CDR3 sequence is 15 residues long. The CDR3 loop is CASSTEGNSGNTIYF. The CDR3 DNA follows: TGCGCCAGCAGTACGGAGGGAAACTCTGGAAACACCATATATTTT.

The rearrangement links TRBV10-3 to TRBJ2-1, with 11 bases that match TRBD2. V was clipped by 0 bases and J by 6 bases; unmatched bases: 7. Germline CDR1 ENHRY, CDR2 SYGVKD. The CDR3 has 17 amino acids. This CDR3 reads CAISESILLAGVNEQFF. Here the CDR3 DNA reads TGTGCCATCAGTGAGTCGATTCTACTAGCGGGAGTCAATGAGCAGTTCTTC.

This clone appeared a few times. The gene calls are TRBV9 and TRBJ1-4; 8 bases line up with TRBD1. The CDR3 is 15 residues long. Germline loops: CDR1 SGDLS, CDR2 YYNGEE. Trimming took 2 bases from V and 5 from J; bases not matched to a gene: 5. The CDR3 sequence is CASSVGQGRNEKLFF. CDR3 DNA sequence: TGTGCCAGCAGCGTCGGACAGGGTAGAAATGAAAAACTGTTTTTT.

The chain couples TRBV18 to TRBJ2-5, with D hard to call. Germline V CDR1 and CDR2: KGHSH, LQKENI. The CDR3 is 14 amino acids. Trimming cost V 6 bases and J 5 bases, with 16 bases left between them. As DNA, the CDR3 is TGTGCCAGCTCGCGTAATCCGAGTCCTGAGACCCAGTACTTC. It encodes CASSRNPSPETQYF.

The chain carries TRBV10-1 and TRBJ2-5; 9 bases line up with TRBD2. The germline CDR1 and CDR2 sequences are WNHNN and SYGVQD (reference sequence). The CDR3 loop spans 15 amino acids. V shed 8 bases and J 5 bases; nucleotides not matched to a gene: 12. The DNA of the CDR3 is TGCGCCAGCCCACGCGGGGGGGTTGAAAGGGAGACCCAGTACTTC. This encodes CASPRGGVERETQYF.

The chain couples TRBV18 to TRBJ1-1; 8 bases fit TRBD1. The V and J ends lost 6 bases and 1 base, in that order; junction bases with no gene match: 13. This CDR3 comprises 17 residues. Looked up from germline, CDR1 is KGHSH and CDR2 is LQKENI. CDR3 protein: CASSFGQGQTGNTEAFF. DNA of the CDR3: TGTGCCAGCTCCTTTGGACAGGGCCAAACAGGGAACACTGAAGCTTTCTTT.

V is TRBV28 and J is TRBJ1-1; D is unresolved. The V gene lost 3 bases and the J gene lost 4 bases, with 6 bases spanning the gap. This CDR3 region has 12 residues. CDR1 MDHEN and CDR2 SYDVKM come from the germline V gene. Here the CDR3 reads CASSFTGTEAFF. The DNA for the CDR3 is TGTGCCAGCAGTTTCACGGGCACTGAAGCTTTCTTT.

The V call is TRBV6-1, the J call TRBJ1-6; D remains ambiguous. Germline assignment: CDR1 MNHNS and CDR2 SASEGT. V gave up 0 bases and J gave up 6 bases, with 6 bases separating them. This CDR3 is 14 amino acids long. Written as DNA, the CDR3 is TGTGCCAGCAGTGAAGCGACTCCTAATTCACCCCTCCACTTT. As protein: CASSEATPNSPLHF.

The rearrangement uses TRBV30 and TRBJ2-5, with D unresolved. Trimming shortened V by 1 base and J by 7 bases, and 13 bases separated the two germline ends. The V gene's germline CDR1 is GTSNPN and CDR2 SVGIG (reference sequence). This CDR3 is 13 amino acids long. The CDR3 DNA follows: TGTGCCTGGAGTGACGACGGAGCCGGGACCCAGTACTTC. Protein sequence: CAWSDDGAGTQYF. The full variable domain, rest sourced from reference TRBV30 and TRBJ2-5, is SQTIHQWPATLVQPVGSPLSLECTVEGTSNPNLYWYRQAAGRGLQLLFYSVGIGQISSEVPQNLSASRPQDRQFILSSKKLLLSDSGFYLCAWSDDGAGTQYFGPGTRLLVL.

The V gene is TRBV6-5, the J gene TRBJ1-3; D is perhaps TRBD1 (6 bases). The ends were cut back, 2 bases at V and 4 bases at J, with 12 bases in the middle. Germline V gene data show CDR1 as MNHEY and CDR2 as SVGAGI. This CDR3 contains 15 residues. For the CDR3, the DNA is TGTGCCAGCAGTTACGGGGGGGCAACGGGAAACACCATATATTTT. Protein product: CASSYGGATGNTIYF.

The chain uses TRBV7-2 and TRBJ1-4; D possibly corresponds to TRBD1 (5 bases). Trimming pared 1 base from V and 8 bases from J, leaving 11 bases between. Germline CDR1 reads SGHTA; CDR2 reads FQGNSA. The CDR3 totals 14 residues. The CDR3 DNA reads as TGTGCCAGCAGCTTAGGGGGGGGGTACGAAAAACTGTTTTTT. Amino acids: CASSLGGGYEKLFF. The full variable domain, its missing parts supplied by reference TRBV7-2 and TRBJ1-4, is GAGVSQSPSNKVTEKGKDVELRCDPISGHTALYWYRQSLGQGLEFLIYFQGNSAPDKSGLPSDRFSAERTGGSVSTLTIQRTQQEDSAVYLCASSLGGGYEKLFFGSGTQLSVL.

This clone was seen repeatedly, ten times or more. The chain carries TRBV24-1 and TRBJ2-7; 10 bases match TRBD1. Looked up from germline, CDR1 is KGHDR and CDR2 is SFDVKD. V lost 4 bases, J lost 2 bases, and 4 bases stayed unmatched. The CDR3 totals 15 residues. In nucleotides, the CDR3 is TGTGCCACCAGTGACTCCGGGACAGGGGCCTACGAGCAGTACTTC. The encoded protein is CATSDSGTGAYEQYF.

The chain links TRBV2 to TRBJ1-2; 7 bases are shared with TRBD1. The CDR3 extends over 14 amino acids. CDR1 is SNHLY and CDR2 is FYNNEI in the germline V gene. The V segment lost 6 bases and the J segment 4 bases; nucleotides outside the gene matches: 8. CDR3 sequence reads: CASRDDRESYGYTF. CDR3 sequence (DNA): TGTGCCAGCAGAGACGACAGGGAGAGCTATGGCTACACCTTC. The full variable domain, with the rest looked up from reference TRBV2 and TRBJ1-2, is EPEVTQTPSHQVTQMGQEVILRCVPISNHLYFYWYRQILGQKVEFLVSFYNNEISEKSEIFDDQFSVERPDGSNFTLKIRSTKLEDSAMYFCASRDDRESYGYTFGSGTRLTVV.

The chain couples TRBV5-5 to TRBJ1-6, with unresolved D. Trimming removed 7 bases at V and 2 bases at J, with 7 bases between. CDR3 length: 13 amino acids. Germline-derived CDR1 and CDR2 are SGHKS and YYEKEE (reference sequence). The CDR3 DNA follows: TGTGCCAGCGAGGAAACCTATAATTCACCCCTCCACTTT. This encodes CASEETYNSPLHF.

This chain links TRBV7-2 with TRBJ2-3; 11 bases line up with TRBD2. V was clipped by 5 bases and J by 5 bases; unmatched bases: 6. Germline loops: CDR1 SGHTA, CDR2 FQGNSA. The CDR3 is made up of 15 amino acids. This CDR3 reads CASSRSGRAGDTQYF. DNA of the CDR3: TGTGCCAGCAGCCGTAGCGGGAGGGCCGGAGATACGCAGTATTTT.

The chain recombines TRBV15 with TRBJ1-5; D is possibly TRBD1 (5 bases). The CDR3 loop spans 15 amino acids. Germline CDR1 LNHNV, CDR2 YYDKDF (reference sequence). V was clipped by 1 base and J by 3 bases, with 10 bases between them. In DNA form, the CDR3 reads TGTGCCACCAGCAGAGTGGGGCTCCCCAATCAGCCCCAGCATTTT. Translated, it gives CATSRVGLPNQPQHF.

The chain has TRBV19 and TRBJ2-5, with D possibly being TRBD2 (6 bases). The germline V gene encodes CDR1 LNHDA and CDR2 SQIVND (reference sequence). The CDR3 contains 14 residues. V dropped 6 bases and J dropped 5 bases, with 16 bases sitting between them. CDR3 loop: CASSPVSGEETQYF. The CDR3 DNA sequence: TGTGCCAGTAGCCCCGTTTCGGGGGAGGAGACCCAGTACTTC.

The chain uses TRBV6-2 or TRBV6-3 and TRBJ1-5, with D possibly TRBD1 on 5 matching bases. The ends were cut back, 6 bases at V and 8 bases at J, with 8 bases in the middle. CDR3 length: 11 residues. Germline CDR1 reads MNHEY; CDR2 reads SVGEGT. Here the CDR3 DNA reads TGTGCCAGCAGCGCGGGGGAGCCCCAGCATTTT. Its protein is CASSAGEPQHF.

The CDR3 DNA follows: TGTGCCAGCAGCTTACGGGCTAGCGGCGAGCAGTACTTC. Amino acid sequence: CASSLRASGEQYF. The V and J genes are TRBV7-3 and TRBJ2-7, with 7 bases aligning to TRBD2. V gave up 2 bases and J gave up 6 bases; unmatched junction bases: 4. Germline V gene sequence: CDR1 SGHTA, CDR2 FQGTGA. The CDR3 covers 13 residues.